The rows below give T cell receptor beta chains drawn from one sample of a study of cytomegalovirus exposure and HLA in healthy donors. Generated by immunoSEQ multiplex PCR, the TCRdb table keeps only in-frame clones and is missing some. Of about 130,000 clones in the sample, 88% were seen once. The specimen sequenced was PBMCs. The receptors derive from a man aged 25 to 45 in good health and CMV-seronegative. The CDR3 runs from the conserved cysteine through the conserved F or W. A D gene is named only where the DNA matches it firmly. Size values are once, few and many counts, or a class for expanded clones, and some rows have none.

TRBV9,.,TRBD2,TRBJ2-5,CASSAPGGASGSLGETQYF,TGTGCCAGCAGCGCCCCCGGGGGGGCTAGCGGGAGTCTCGGAGAGACCCAGTACTTC
TRBV2,.,.,TRBJ2-4,CASGLSLGAKNIQYF,TGTGCCAGCGGACTCTCGCTCGGGGCCAAAAACATTCAGTACTTC
TRBV4-1,.,.,TRBJ2-1,CASSQSQPEYNEQFF,TGCGCCAGCAGCCAGTCGCAGCCGGAGTACAATGAGCAGTTCTTC
TRBV2,.,.,TRBJ1-1,CASRSGLNTEAFF,TGTGCCAGCAGATCAGGGCTGAACACTGAAGCTTTCTTT
TRBV30,.,.,TRBJ2-1,CAGKMISGKSSYNEQFF,TGTGCCGGAAAAATGATTAGCGGAAAGAGCTCCTACAATGAGCAGTTCTTC
TRBV5-1,.,.,TRBJ1-6,CASSLGGTERAPLHF,TGCGCCAGCAGCTTGGGAGGGACTGAGAGGGCACCCCTCCACTTT
TRBV25-1,.,.,TRBJ2-7,CASSEPQGWDEQYF,TGTGCCAGCAGTGAGCCTCAGGGATGGGACGAGCAGTACTTC
TRBV6-1,.,.,TRBJ1-1,CASSTQPNTEAFF,TGTGCCAGCAGTACACAGCCTAACACTGAAGCTTTCTTT
TRBV2,.,.,TRBJ1-5,CASSDYVVGVQPQHF,TGTGCCAGCAGTGACTATGTGGTCGGGGTACAGCCCCAGCATTTT
TRBV6-1,.,.,TRBJ2-7,CASSEGGSLSYEQYF,TGTGCCAGCAGTGAAGGGGGCAGTCTTTCCTACGAGCAGTACTTC
TRBV10-1,.,TRBD2,TRBJ2-5,CASSESSTGGQETQYF,TGCGCCAGCAGTGAGTCCTCTACGGGGGGTCAGGAGACCCAGTACTTC
TRBV2,.,TRBD1,TRBJ1-1,CASSRNPTGGNTEAFF,TGTGCCAGCAGTCGAAACCCGACAGGGGGAAACACTGAAGCTTTCTTT
TRBV7-2,.,TRBD2,TRBJ2-1,CASSFLRLADSSYNEQFF,TGTGCCAGCAGCTTCCTAAGACTAGCGGATAGCTCCTACAATGAGCAGTTCTTC
TRBV6-5,.,TRBD2,TRBJ2-2,CASSYQLADSGGELFF,TGTGCCAGCAGTTACCAACTAGCGGATTCTGGCGGGGAGCTGTTTTTT
TRBV7-2,.,TRBD2,TRBJ2-3,CASSFSGRGTDTQYF,TGTGCCAGCAGCTTTAGCGGGAGGGGCACAGATACGCAGTATTTT
TRBV5-1,few,.,TRBJ2-7,CASSLGEASTYEQYF,TGCGCCAGCAGCTTGGGTGAAGCGTCAACCTACGAGCAGTACTTC
TRBV9,.,TRBD2,TRBJ2-1,CASSPWREGLDEQFF,TGTGCCAGCAGCCCCTGGCGGGAGGGCCTTGATGAGCAGTTCTTC
TRBV5-4,.,.,TRBJ2-3,CASSFLTADTQYF,TGTGCCAGCAGCTTCCTCACGGCAGATACGCAGTATTTT
TRBV5-4,.,.,TRBJ1-2,CASSFPGSYGYTF,TGTGCCAGCAGCTTCCCGGGGAGCTATGGCTACACCTTC
TRBV10-3,.,.,TRBJ2-7,CAISEGGMSPYEQYF,TGTGCCATCAGTGAAGGCGGGATGAGCCCCTACGAGCAGTACTTC
TRBV2,few,.,TRBJ1-2,CASILRTVYGYTF,TGTGCCAGCATCTTAAGGACAGTTTATGGCTACACCTTC
TRBV27,.,TRBD1,TRBJ2-7,CASSLPTTGAYEQYF,TGTGCCAGCAGTTTACCTACCACAGGGGCCTACGAGCAGTACTTC
TRBV7-8,.,TRBD2,TRBJ2-2,CASTPWGGSGDGELFF,TGTGCCAGCACCCCGTGGGGAGGGAGTGGTGACGGGGAGCTGTTTTTT
TRBV5-4,.,.,TRBJ1-1,CASSLPETEAFF,TGTGCCAGCAGCTTGCCAGAAACTGAAGCTTTCTTT
TRBV5-6,.,.,TRBJ2-7,CASSWRSPGEQYF,TGTGCCAGCAGCTGGCGATCCCCGGGCGAGCAGTACTTC
TRBV6-5,.,.,TRBJ1-2,CASSYAGGYTF,TGTGCCAGCAGTTACGCGGGGGGCTACACCTTC
TRBV7-9,once,TRBD2,TRBJ2-3,CASSLNRAPGGDTQYF,TGTGCCAGCAGCCTTAACCGGGCCCCGGGAGGTGATACGCAGTATTTT
TRBV27,.,.,TRBJ2-1,CASSLTKPTGSNEQFF,TGTGCCAGCAGTTTAACCAAACCTACAGGTAGCAATGAGCAGTTCTTC
TRBV4-3,.,TRBD1,TRBJ1-2,CASSRTGTGRLDGYTF,TGCGCCAGCAGCCGTACCGGGACAGGGAGGTTAGATGGCTACACCTTC
TRBV7-2,.,TRBD2,TRBJ2-1,CASSLSLKAGERNEQFF,TGTGCCAGCAGCTTAAGTTTAAAAGCGGGAGAGAGAAATGAGCAGTTCTTC
TRBV4-1,.,TRBD1,TRBJ2-7,CASSRQTGTGTDEQYF,TGCGCCAGCAGCCGACAAACCGGGACAGGGACCGACGAGCAGTACTTC
TRBV5-1,.,.,TRBJ1-1,CASSSAPRGVTEAFF,TGCGCCAGCAGCTCCGCCCCGCGGGGGGTGACTGAAGCTTTCTTT
TRBV6-5,.,.,TRBJ1-4,CASSDRIDEKLFF,TGTGCCAGCAGTGACAGGATAGATGAAAAACTGTTTTTT
TRBV5-1,.,.,TRBJ1-1,CASRVGDTEAFF,TGCGCCAGCAGGGTCGGGGACACTGAAGCTTTCTTT
TRBV5-4,.,.,TRBJ2-3,CASSLGLLASGTDTQYF,TGTGCCAGCAGCTTGGGGCTGTTGGCTAGCGGCACAGATACGCAGTATTTT
TRBV7-2,.,TRBD2,TRBJ2-7,CASSPRLIAGSYEQYF,TGTGCCAGCAGCCCCAGGTTGATAGCGGGGTCCTACGAGCAGTACTTC
TRBV19,.,.,TRBJ1-4,CASNKPGGVNEKLFF,TGTGCCAGTAACAAACCCGGGGGAGTGAATGAAAAACTGTTTTTT
TRBV7-9,.,.,TRBJ1-2,CASSLLPPGQVPYGYTF,TGTGCCAGCAGCTTGTTGCCCCCTGGGCAGGTCCCCTATGGCTACACCTTC
TRBV5-8,few,TRBD1,TRBJ1-2,CASSLGTANYGYTF,TGTGCCAGCAGCCTCGGGACAGCTAACTATGGCTACACCTTC
TRBV9,.,.,TRBJ2-3,CASSVGVLSDTQYF,TGTGCCAGCAGCGTAGGAGTTTTGTCAGATACGCAGTATTTT
TRBV18,.,.,TRBJ1-3,CASSPGENTIYF,TGTGCCAGCTCACCGGGAGAGAACACCATATATTTT
TRBV5-4,.,.,TRBJ1-5,CASSMITGPPQPQHF,TGTGCCAGCAGTATGATTACAGGGCCTCCTCAGCCCCAGCATTTT
TRBV27,.,TRBD2,TRBJ2-7,CASSPPSGAAPYEQYF,TGTGCCAGCAGTCCCCCCAGCGGGGCCGCCCCCTACGAGCAGTACTTC
TRBV11-2,.,.,TRBJ2-3,CASSLVGRGMVSDTQYF,TGTGCCAGCAGCTTAGTAGGCCGGGGGATGGTTTCAGATACGCAGTATTTT
TRBV30,.,.,TRBJ2-2,CAWISGTGELFF,TGTGCCTGGATCTCCGGGACCGGGGAGCTGTTTTTT
TRBV4-1,.,TRBD1,TRBJ2-5,CASSQVPRGLETQYF,TGCGCCAGCAGCCAAGTACCCAGGGGGCTAGAGACCCAGTACTTC
TRBV2,.,.,TRBJ1-2,CASMQDINDYGYTF,TGTGCCAGCATGCAGGACATCAACGACTATGGCTACACCTTC
TRBV4-3,.,TRBD2,TRBJ2-1,CASSQVAGGPADEQFF,TGCGCCAGCAGCCAGGTCGCGGGAGGGCCGGCGGATGAGCAGTTCTTC
TRBV9,.,TRBD2,TRBJ2-3,CASSRGTSGVGTQYF,TGTGCCAGCAGCCGCGGGACTAGCGGTGTCGGGACGCAGTATTTT
TRBV19,.,TRBD1,TRBJ1-2,CASSIKGQGPTNYGYTF,TGTGCCAGTAGTATTAAGGGACAGGGACCAACTAACTATGGCTACACCTTC
TRBV9,.,TRBD1,TRBJ2-5,CASSVATGGLQETQYF,TGTGCCAGCAGCGTAGCCACAGGGGGCTTACAAGAGACCCAGTACTTC